The T cell receptor beta chain described here comes from a study of blood T cell repertoires in COVID-19. At the level of the study: PBMCs, B-cell-depleted T cells, or T cells were the source of the cDNA or gDNA that made up the material.

Study processing details: Reference gene primer amplification in the assay estimated nucleated cell counts. Only in-frame clones appear in the TCRdb table, and some are missing; sequencing was by immunoSEQ multiplex PCR. That table supplies the V and J calls and clone size; D and trimming were determined from the DNA. Of over 600,000 clones listed, just under 90% are singletons. The CDR3 spans 15 residues. Germline V gene sequence: CDR1 SGHTA, CDR2 FQGNSA. Trimming took off 2 bases at V and 1 base at J, with 10 bases between the two ends. Sequenced sample: peripheral blood. V gene TRBV7-2 combines with J gene TRBJ2-3; possible D gene TRBD2, 5 bases. This sequence originates from a woman younger than 30 with acute or convalescent COVID-19. CDR3 sequence (DNA): TGTGCCAGCAGCTTATTGCAGAGGGGCACAGATACGCAGTATTTT. Amino acid sequence: CASSLLQRGTDTQYF.